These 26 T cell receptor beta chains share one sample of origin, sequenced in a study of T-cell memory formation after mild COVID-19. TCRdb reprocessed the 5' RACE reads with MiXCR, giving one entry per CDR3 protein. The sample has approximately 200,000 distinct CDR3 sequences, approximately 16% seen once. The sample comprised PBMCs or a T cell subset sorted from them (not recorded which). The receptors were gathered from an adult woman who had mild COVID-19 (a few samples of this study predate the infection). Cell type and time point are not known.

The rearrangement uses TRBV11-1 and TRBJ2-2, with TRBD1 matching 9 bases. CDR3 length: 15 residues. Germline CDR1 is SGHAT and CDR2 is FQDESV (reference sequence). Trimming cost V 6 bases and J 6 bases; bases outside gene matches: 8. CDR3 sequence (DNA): TGTGCCAGCAGTCACGACAGGGGGAGGTCCGGGGAGCTGTTTTTT. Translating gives CASSHDRGRSGELFF.

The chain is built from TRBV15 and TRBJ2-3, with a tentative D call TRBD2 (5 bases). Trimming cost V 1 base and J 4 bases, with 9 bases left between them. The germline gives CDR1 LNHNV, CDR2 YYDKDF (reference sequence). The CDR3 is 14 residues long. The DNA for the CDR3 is TGTGCCACCAGCAGAGGGAGGTGGGCAGATACGCAGTATTTT. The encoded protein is CATSRGRWADTQYF.

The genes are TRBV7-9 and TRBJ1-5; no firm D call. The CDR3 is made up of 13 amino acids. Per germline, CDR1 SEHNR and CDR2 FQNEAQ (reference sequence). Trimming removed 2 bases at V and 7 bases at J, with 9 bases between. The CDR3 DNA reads TGTGCCAGCAGCTTATCGGCCGGCCAGCCCCAGCATTTT. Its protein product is CASSLSAGQPQHF. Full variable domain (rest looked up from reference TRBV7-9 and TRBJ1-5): DTGVSQNPRHKITKRGQNVTFRCDPISEHNRLYWYRQTLGQGPEFLTYFQNEAQLEKSRLLSDRFSAERPKGSFSTLEIQRTEQGDSAMYLCASSLSAGQPQHFGDGTRLSIL.

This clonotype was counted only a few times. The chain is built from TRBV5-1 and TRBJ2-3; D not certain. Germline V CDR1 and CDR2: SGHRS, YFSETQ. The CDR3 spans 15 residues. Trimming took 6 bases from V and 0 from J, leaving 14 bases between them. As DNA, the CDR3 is TGCGCCAGCATGAACGGCCCGTCTAGCACAGATACGCAGTATTTT. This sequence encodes CASMNGPSSTDTQYF.

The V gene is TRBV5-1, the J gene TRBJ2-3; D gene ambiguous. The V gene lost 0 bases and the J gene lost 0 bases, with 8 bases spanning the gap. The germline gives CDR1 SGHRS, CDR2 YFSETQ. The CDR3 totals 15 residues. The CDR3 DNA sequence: TGCGCCAGCAGCTTGGGTCGGCCTAGCACAGATACGCAGTATTTT. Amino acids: CASSLGRPSTDTQYF.

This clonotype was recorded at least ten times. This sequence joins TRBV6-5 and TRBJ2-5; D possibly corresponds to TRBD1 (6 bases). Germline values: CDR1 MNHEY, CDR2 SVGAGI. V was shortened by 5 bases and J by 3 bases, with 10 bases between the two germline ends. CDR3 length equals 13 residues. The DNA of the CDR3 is TGTGCCAGCAGTGACTACAGGGAAGAGACCCAGTACTTC. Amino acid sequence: CASSDYREETQYF.

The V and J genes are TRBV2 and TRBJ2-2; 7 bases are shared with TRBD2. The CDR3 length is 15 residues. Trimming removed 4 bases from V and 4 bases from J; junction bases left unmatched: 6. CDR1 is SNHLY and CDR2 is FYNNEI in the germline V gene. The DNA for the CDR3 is TGTGCCAGCAGTGCTAGCGGACATAGCACCGGGGAGCTGTTTTTT. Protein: CASSASGHSTGELFF.

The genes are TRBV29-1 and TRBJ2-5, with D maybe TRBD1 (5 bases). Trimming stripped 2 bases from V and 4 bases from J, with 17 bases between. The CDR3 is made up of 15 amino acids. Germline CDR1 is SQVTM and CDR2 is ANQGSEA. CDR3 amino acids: CSVEPLRGIGETQYF. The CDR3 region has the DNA TGCAGCGTTGAACCGCTTAGGGGTATAGGAGAGACCCAGTACTTC.

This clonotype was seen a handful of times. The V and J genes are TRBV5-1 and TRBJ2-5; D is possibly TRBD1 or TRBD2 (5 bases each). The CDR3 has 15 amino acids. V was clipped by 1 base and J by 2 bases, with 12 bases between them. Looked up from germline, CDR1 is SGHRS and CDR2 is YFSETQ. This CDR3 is CASSLWDRQQETQYF. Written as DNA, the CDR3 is TGCGCCAGCAGCTTGTGGGACCGACAGCAAGAGACCCAGTACTTC.

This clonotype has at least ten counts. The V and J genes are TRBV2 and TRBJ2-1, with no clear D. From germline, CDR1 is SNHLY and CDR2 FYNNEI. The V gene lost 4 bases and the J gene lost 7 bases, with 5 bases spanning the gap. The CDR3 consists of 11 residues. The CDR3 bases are TGTGCCAGCAGTGGCTTAAATGAGCAGTTCTTC. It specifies CASSGLNEQFF.

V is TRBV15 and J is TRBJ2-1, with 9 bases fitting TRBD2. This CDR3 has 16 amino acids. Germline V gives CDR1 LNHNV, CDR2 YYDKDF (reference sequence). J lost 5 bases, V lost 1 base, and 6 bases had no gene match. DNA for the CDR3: TGTGCCACCAGCAGAGCGGGTAGCGGGGGCCACAATGAGCAGTTCTTC. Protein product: CATSRAGSGGHNEQFF.

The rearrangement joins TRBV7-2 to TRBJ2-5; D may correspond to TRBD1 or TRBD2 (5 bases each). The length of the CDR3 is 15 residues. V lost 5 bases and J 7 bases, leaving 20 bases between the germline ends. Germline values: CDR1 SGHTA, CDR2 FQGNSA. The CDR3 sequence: CASSPTFYRGVTQYF. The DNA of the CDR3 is TGTGCCAGCAGCCCCACATTTTACCGGGGCGTGACCCAGTACTTC.

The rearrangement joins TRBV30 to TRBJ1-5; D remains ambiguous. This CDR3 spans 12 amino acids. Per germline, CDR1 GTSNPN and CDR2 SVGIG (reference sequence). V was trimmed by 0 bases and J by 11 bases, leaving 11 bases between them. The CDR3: CAWSVNVGTQHF. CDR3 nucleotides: TGTGCCTGGAGTGTAAATGTGGGGACCCAGCATTTT. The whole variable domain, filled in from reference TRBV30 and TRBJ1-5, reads SQTIHQWPATLVQPVGSPLSLECTVEGTSNPNLYWYRQAAGRGLQLLFYSVGIGQISSEVPQNLSASRPQDRQFILSSKKLLLSDSGFYLCAWSVNVGTQHFGDGTRLSIL.

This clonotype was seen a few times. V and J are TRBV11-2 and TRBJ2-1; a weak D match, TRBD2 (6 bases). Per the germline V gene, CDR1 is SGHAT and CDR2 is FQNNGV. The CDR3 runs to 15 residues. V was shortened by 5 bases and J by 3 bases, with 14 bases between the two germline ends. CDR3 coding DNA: TGTGCCAGCAGCCCCCAGGGACTCGGCTACAATGAGCAGTTCTTC. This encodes CASSPQGLGYNEQFF.

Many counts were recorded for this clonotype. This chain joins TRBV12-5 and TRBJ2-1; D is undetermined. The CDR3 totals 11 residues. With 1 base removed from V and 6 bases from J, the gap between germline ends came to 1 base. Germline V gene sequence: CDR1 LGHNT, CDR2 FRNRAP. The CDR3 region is CASGLGNEQFF. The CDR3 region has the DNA TGTGCTAGTGGTTTGGGCAATGAGCAGTTCTTC.

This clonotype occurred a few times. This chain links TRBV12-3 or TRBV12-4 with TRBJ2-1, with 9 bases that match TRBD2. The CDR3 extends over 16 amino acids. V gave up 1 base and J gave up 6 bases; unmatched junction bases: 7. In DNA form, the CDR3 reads TGTGCCAGCAGTTTAGGGGTAGCGGGAGTCGGCAATGAGCAGTTCTTC. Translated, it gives CASSLGVAGVGNEQFF.

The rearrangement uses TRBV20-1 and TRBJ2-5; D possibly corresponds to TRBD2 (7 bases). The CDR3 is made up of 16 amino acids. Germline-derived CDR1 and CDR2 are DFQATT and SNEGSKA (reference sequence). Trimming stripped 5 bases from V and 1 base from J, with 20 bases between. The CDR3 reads CSAQGGRVKTQETQYF. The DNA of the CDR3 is TGCAGTGCTCAAGGGGGGAGGGTCAAAACCCAAGAGACCCAGTACTTC.

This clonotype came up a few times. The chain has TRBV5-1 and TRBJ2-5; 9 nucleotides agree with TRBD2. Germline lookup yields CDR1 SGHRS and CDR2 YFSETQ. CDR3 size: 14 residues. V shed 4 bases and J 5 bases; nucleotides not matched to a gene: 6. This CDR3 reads CASSSGLASETQYF. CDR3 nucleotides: TGCGCCAGCAGCAGCGGACTAGCGAGTGAGACCCAGTACTTC. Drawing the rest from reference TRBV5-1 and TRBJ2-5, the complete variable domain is KAGVTQTPRYLIKTRGQQVTLSCSPISGHRSVSWYQQTPGQGLQFLFEYFSETQRNKGNFPGRFSGRQFSNSRSEMNVSTLELGDSALYLCASSSGLASETQYFGPGTRLLVL.

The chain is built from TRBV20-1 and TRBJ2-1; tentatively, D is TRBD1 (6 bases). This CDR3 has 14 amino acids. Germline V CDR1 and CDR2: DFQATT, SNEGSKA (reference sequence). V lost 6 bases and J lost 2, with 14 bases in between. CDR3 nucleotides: TGCAGTGCCTCCGTGGGACATCCCTACAATGAGCAGTTCTTC. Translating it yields CSASVGHPYNEQFF.

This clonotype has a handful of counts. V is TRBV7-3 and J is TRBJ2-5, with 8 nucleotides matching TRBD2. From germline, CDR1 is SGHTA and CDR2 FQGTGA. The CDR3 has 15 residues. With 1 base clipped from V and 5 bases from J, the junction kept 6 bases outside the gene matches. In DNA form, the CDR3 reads TGTGCCAGCAGCTTAAACGCGGGAGGCCGGGAGACCCAGTACTTC. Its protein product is CASSLNAGGRETQYF.

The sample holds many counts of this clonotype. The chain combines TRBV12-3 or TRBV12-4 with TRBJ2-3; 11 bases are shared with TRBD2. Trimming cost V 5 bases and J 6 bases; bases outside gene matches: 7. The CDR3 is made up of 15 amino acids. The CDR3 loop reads CASSPTSGSVDTQYF. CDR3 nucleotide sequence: TGTGCCAGCAGTCCCACTAGCGGGAGCGTTGATACGCAGTATTTT.

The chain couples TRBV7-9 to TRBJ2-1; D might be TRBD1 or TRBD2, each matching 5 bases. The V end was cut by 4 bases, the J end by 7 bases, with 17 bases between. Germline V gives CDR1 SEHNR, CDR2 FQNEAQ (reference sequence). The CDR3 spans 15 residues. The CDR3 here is CASSSFRGGNNEQFF. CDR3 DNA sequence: TGTGCCAGCAGCTCCTTCCGTGGGGGTAATAATGAGCAGTTCTTC.

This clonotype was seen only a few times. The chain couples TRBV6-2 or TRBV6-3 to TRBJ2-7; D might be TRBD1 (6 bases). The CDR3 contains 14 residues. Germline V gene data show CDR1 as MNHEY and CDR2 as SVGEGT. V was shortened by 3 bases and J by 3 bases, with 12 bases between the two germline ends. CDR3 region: CASSYLRGFYEQYF. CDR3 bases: TGTGCCAGCAGTTATCTCAGGGGCTTCTACGAGCAGTACTTC.

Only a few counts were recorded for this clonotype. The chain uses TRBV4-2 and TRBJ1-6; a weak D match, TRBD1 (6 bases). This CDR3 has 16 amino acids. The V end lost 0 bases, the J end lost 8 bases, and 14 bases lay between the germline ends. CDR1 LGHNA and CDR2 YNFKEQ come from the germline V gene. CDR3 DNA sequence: TGTGCCAGCAGCCAAGAGGCAGGGACACTCCATTCACCCCTCCACTTT. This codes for CASSQEAGTLHSPLHF.

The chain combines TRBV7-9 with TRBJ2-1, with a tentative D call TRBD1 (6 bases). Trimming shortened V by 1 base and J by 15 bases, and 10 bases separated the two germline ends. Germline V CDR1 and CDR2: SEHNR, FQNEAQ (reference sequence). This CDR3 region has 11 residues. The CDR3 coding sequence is TGTGCCAGCAGCTTAGAGGACAGTTGGTTCTTC. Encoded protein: CASSLEDSWFF.

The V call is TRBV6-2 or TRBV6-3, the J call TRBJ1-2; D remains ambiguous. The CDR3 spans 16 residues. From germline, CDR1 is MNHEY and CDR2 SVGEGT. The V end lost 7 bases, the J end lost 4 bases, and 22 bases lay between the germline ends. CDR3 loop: CASISNPGGTSYGYTF. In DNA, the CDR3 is TGTGCCAGCATCTCAAATCCCGGAGGAACCTCCTATGGCTACACCTTC.